Below, 9 T cell receptor beta chains from the same sample are listed, as sequenced in a study of control samples from healthy donors and cancer patients. Assay: immunoSEQ multiplex PCR; the TCRdb copy retains only in-frame clones and omits some. The table has 12,000 to 15,000 clones, about 72% seen once. Specimen: formalin-fixed, paraffin-embedded tissue. Source of these receptors: a female donor with lung cancer.

V gene TRBV27 combines with J gene TRBJ1-6; no reliable D call. Germline V lookup: CDR1 MNHEY, CDR2 SMNVEV (reference sequence). Trimming removed 0 bases from V and 11 bases from J, with 8 bases in between. The CDR3 is made up of 13 amino acids. CDR3 region: CASSLSQRTPLHF. For the CDR3, the DNA is TGTGCCAGCAGTTTATCACAGAGGACACCCCTCCACTTT.

This clone was counted only a few times. The chain employs TRBV3-1 (or the pseudogene TRBV3-2) and TRBJ2-3, with 13 bases identical to TRBD2. Germline CDR1 and CDR2: LGHDT and YNNKEL (reference sequence). Trimming removed 5 bases from V and 0 bases from J; junction bases left unmatched: 8. CDR3 size: 18 residues. CDR3 nucleotides: TGTGCCAGCAGCGTCGGACTAGCGGGGGCCTCTAGCACAGATACGCAGTATTTT. The encoded protein is CASSVGLAGASSTDTQYF.

V gene TRBV19 combines with J gene TRBJ2-2; D unresolved. The CDR3 contains 14 residues. Looked up from germline, CDR1 is LNHDA and CDR2 is SQIVND (reference sequence). V shed 3 bases and J shed 3 bases, with 8 bases lying between them. The CDR3 nucleotides read TGTGCCAGTAGTATTCAGCCCTACACCGGGGAGCTGTTTTTT. As protein: CASSIQPYTGELFF.

In its sample, this clone was seen a few times. The genes are TRBV2 and TRBJ2-5; D is ambiguous. The germline V gene encodes CDR1 SNHLY and CDR2 FYNNEI. V was pared by 4 bases and J by 9 bases, with 12 bases between. The CDR3 is 12 amino acids. CDR3 sequence: CASSVKVAAQYF. The CDR3 DNA is TGTGCCAGCAGTGTGAAGGTGGCGGCCCAGTACTTC.

This chain uses TRBV7-3 with TRBJ2-1; D ambiguous. CDR1 is SGHTA, CDR2 FQGTGA, per germline. Trimming removed 5 bases from V and 9 bases from J, with 14 bases in between. The CDR3 runs 13 residues. The chain's CDR3 is CASSPQPESEQFF. CDR3 nucleotides: TGTGCCAGCAGCCCACAACCCGAAAGTGAGCAGTTCTTC. Using reference TRBV7-3 and TRBJ2-1 for the parts outside the CDR3, the full variable domain is GAGVSQTPSNKVTEKGKYVELRCDPISGHTALYWYRQSLGQGPEFLIYFQGTGAADDSGLPNDRFFAVRPEGSVSTLKIQRTERGDSAVYLCASSPQPESEQFFGPGTRLTVL.

V and J are TRBV29-1 and TRBJ1-1; D remains ambiguous. Germline V gene sequence: CDR1 SQVTM, CDR2 ANQGSEA. Trimming left V 5 bases short and J 5 bases short, with 9 bases between. This CDR3 is 11 amino acids long. CDR3 residues: CSVIQITEAFF. The CDR3 DNA reads TGCAGCGTTATTCAGATAACTGAAGCTTTCTTT. Complete variable domain (other parts from reference TRBV29-1 and TRBJ1-1): SAVISQKPSRDICQRGTSLTIQCQVDSQVTMMFWYRQQPGQSLTLIATANQGSEATYESGFVIDKFPISRPNLTFSTLTVSNMSPEDSSIYLCSVIQITEAFFGQGTRLTVV.

This rearrangement joins TRBV9 to TRBJ2-5; a weak D match, TRBD1 (6 bases). V shed 2 bases and J shed 0 bases, with 11 bases lying between them. The CDR3 has 15 residues. Per germline, CDR1 SGDLS and CDR2 YYNGEE. The CDR3 region has the DNA TGTGCCAGCAGCGTTTTAGGACAGCACCAAGAGACCCAGTACTTC. Residues: CASSVLGQHQETQYF.

In this sample, this clone turned up a few times. This CDR3 is also generated by other DNA sequences in the sample. The V call is TRBV7-2, the J call TRBJ1-3; D is uncertain. The CDR3 runs to 16 residues. The ends were cut back, 1 base at V and 0 bases at J, with 10 bases in the middle. The germline CDR1 and CDR2 sequences are SGHTA and FQGNSA. In DNA, the CDR3 is TGTGCCAGCAGCTTAGTGGGGAGGGACTCTGGAAACACCATATATTTT. Encoded protein: CASSLVGRDSGNTIYF.

The chain combines TRBV7-2 with TRBJ2-5; perhaps TRBD2 as D (5 bases). With 1 base removed from V and 4 bases from J, the gap between germline ends came to 13 bases. Germline-derived CDR1 and CDR2 are SGHTA and FQGNSA. This CDR3 has 15 amino acids. The CDR3: CASSLGLEGRETQYF. CDR3 nucleotide sequence: TGTGCCAGCAGCTTAGGTCTCGAGGGCCGAGAGACCCAGTACTTC.